These 22 T cell receptor beta chains share one sample of origin, sequenced in a study of blood T cell repertoires in COVID-19. This table comes from immunoSEQ multiplex PCR, and its TCRdb copy is limited to in-frame clones, with some not included. The sample shows under 200,000 clones, around 89% of them seen only once. The sample comprised PBMCs or T cells enriched from blood (not recorded which). Receptors originate from a woman between 45 and 60 years old who had recovered from COVID-19.

The chain recombines TRBV6-4 with TRBJ2-2, with 10 bases aligning to TRBD2. Germline loops: CDR1 MRHNA, CDR2 SNTAGT. CDR3 size: 17 residues. The J segment lost 0 bases and the V segment lost 5 bases, leaving 6 bases of the junction unmatched. In DNA form, the CDR3 reads TGTGCCAGCAGTCGTGCTAGCGGGGGCGCGAACACCGGGGAGCTGTTTTTT. This codes for CASSRASGGANTGELFF.

This clone was seen a single time. The V gene is TRBV29-1, the J gene TRBJ2-1; 11 bases match TRBD1. Germline-derived CDR1 and CDR2 are SQVTM and ANQGSEA. The CDR3 is made up of 14 amino acids. With V trimmed by 6 bases and J by 6 bases, 7 bases remained unmatched. CDR3 sequence reads: CSVSRDRGSNEQFF. The CDR3 DNA reads as TGCAGCGTGAGCCGGGACAGGGGGAGCAATGAGCAGTTCTTC.

The gene calls are TRBV19 and TRBJ1-2; D perhaps matches TRBD1 (6 bases). V shed 7 bases and J shed 10 bases, with 22 bases lying between them. The germline gives CDR1 LNHDA, CDR2 SQIVND (reference sequence). This CDR3 region has 14 residues. CDR3 sequence (DNA): TGTGCCAGTACCGAAACAGGGTGGGAGTCCCTCTACACCTTC. Its translation is CASTETGWESLYTF.

The chain employs TRBV25-1 and TRBJ1-2; D may be TRBD1 (5 bases). Deletions cut 3 bases from V and 5 bases from J, with 16 bases between. Germline CDR1 reads MGHDK; CDR2 reads SYGVNS. The CDR3 is 15 amino acids. The CDR3 DNA follows: TGTGCCAGCAGTGACACCGGGGGGTCGGGGTATGGCTACACCTTC. Protein product: CASSDTGGSGYGYTF.

This clone was detected a few times. The chain has TRBV7-9 and TRBJ1-2; 9 positions agree with TRBD1. V was clipped by 1 base and J by 1 base; unmatched bases: 10. The CDR3 contains 18 residues. In germline, CDR1 is SEHNR, CDR2 FQNEAQ (reference sequence). The CDR3 protein is CASSLGGTGSWVNYGYTF. CDR3 nucleotide sequence: TGTGCCAGCAGCTTAGGGGGGACAGGGAGTTGGGTTAACTATGGCTACACCTTC.

The CDR3 nucleotides are TGTGCCAGCAGTTTCCTACAGATTTCCATGAACACTGAAGCTTTCTTT. Its translation is CASSFLQISMNTEAFF. The chain has TRBV6-5 and TRBJ1-1, with D unclear. The germline V gene encodes CDR1 MNHEY and CDR2 SVGAGI. The CDR3 has 16 amino acids. Trimming removed 4 bases from V and 0 bases from J, with 15 bases in between.

The chain carries TRBV10-3 and TRBJ1-2; D remains ambiguous. V lost 0 bases and J lost 6, with 11 bases in between. This CDR3 is 14 amino acids long. CDR1 ENHRY and CDR2 SYGVKD come from the germline V gene. Here the CDR3 DNA reads TGTGCCATCAGTGAGTCGCTGGAGTGGAATGGCTACACCTTC. Amino acid sequence: CAISESLEWNGYTF.

The chain combines TRBV18 with TRBJ2-7; tentatively, D is TRBD2 (5 bases). The germline CDR1 and CDR2 sequences are KGHSH and LQKENI. Trimming shortened V by 5 bases and J by 0 bases, and 17 bases separated the two germline ends. This CDR3 contains 16 residues. For the CDR3, the DNA is TGTGCCAGCTCAACATCGAGGGAAAAGGGCTCCTACGAGCAGTACTTC. It is translated as CASSTSREKGSYEQYF.

The chain carries TRBV5-4 and TRBJ1-1, with 7 bases aligning to TRBD1. The V segment lost 5 bases and the J segment 3 bases; nucleotides outside the gene matches: 7. In germline, CDR1 is SGHNT, CDR2 YYREEE (reference sequence). CDR3 size: 14 residues. In DNA, the CDR3 is TGTGCCAGCAGGCTACAGGGGCCCGACACTGAAGCTTTCTTT. Amino acid sequence: CASRLQGPDTEAFF.

The chain uses TRBV4-3 and TRBJ1-2, with D possibly TRBD1 on 5 matching bases. Germline V gene data show CDR1 as LGHNA and CDR2 as YSLEER. The CDR3 is 14 residues long. V lost 4 bases and J lost 4, with 13 bases in between. The DNA of the CDR3 is TGCGCCAGCAGCCCAGGGCTTCTTTTCTATGGCTACACCTTC. Translation: CASSPGLLFYGYTF.

The chain combines TRBV5-1 with TRBJ2-7, with 9 bases that match TRBD2. Germline V lookup: CDR1 SGHRS, CDR2 YFSETQ. With 0 bases clipped from V and 2 bases from J, the junction kept 3 bases outside the gene matches. The CDR3 totals 15 residues. The DNA of the CDR3 is TGCGCCAGCAGCTTGGGTGCTAGCGGGACCTACGAGCAGTACTTC. Protein sequence: CASSLGASGTYEQYF.

This clone was observed once. V usage is TRBV24-1 and J usage is TRBJ2-5; D may be TRBD1 (6 bases). Trimming left V 1 base short and J 2 bases short, with 7 bases between. CDR3 length: 14 amino acids. In germline, CDR1 is KGHDR, CDR2 SFDVKD. The CDR3 spells CATSDLGQQETQYF. The CDR3 DNA sequence: TGTGCCACCAGTGATTTAGGACAGCAAGAGACCCAGTACTTC.

The J gene is TRBJ2-7, the V gene TRBV11-3; 11 bases are a match to TRBD1. CDR1 is SGHNT and CDR2 is YENEEA in the germline V gene. V gave up 4 bases and J gave up 7 bases; unmatched junction bases: 6. The CDR3 has 14 amino acids. CDR3 sequence (DNA): TGTGCCAGCAGCTCCGGACAGGGGGCTGATGAGCAGTACTTC. As protein: CASSSGQGADEQYF.

The rearrangement uses TRBV7-9 and TRBJ1-6; D possibly corresponds to TRBD1 (6 bases). Germline CDR1 and CDR2: SEHNR and FQNEAQ (reference sequence). The V and J ends lost 9 bases and 1 base respectively, with 13 bases between them. CDR3 length: 15 residues. In DNA form, the CDR3 reads TGTGCCAGTCTCAGGGGTGGGTCCTATAATTCACCCCTCCACTTT. This translates into CASLRGGSYNSPLHF.

V and J are TRBV19 and TRBJ2-5; TRBD1 might be the D (6 bases). Germline CDR1 reads LNHDA; CDR2 reads SQIVND (reference sequence). V was shortened by 3 bases and J by 1 base, with 15 bases between the two germline ends. This CDR3 is 16 amino acids long. CDR3 DNA: TGTGCCAGTAGTATGGAAAGGACAGCTTTCCAAGAGACCCAGTACTTC. Translated, it gives CASSMERTAFQETQYF.

J is TRBJ2-1 and V is TRBV9; TRBD2 agrees at 8 bases. V was pared by 2 bases and J by 2 bases, with 6 bases of the junction left unmatched. The CDR3 spans 16 residues. CDR1 is SGDLS, CDR2 YYNGEE, per germline. In DNA, the CDR3 is TGTGCCAGCAGCGTTGATCCGGGGGGGCCCTACAATGAGCAGTTCTTC. This sequence encodes CASSVDPGGPYNEQFF.

The chain is built from TRBV15 and TRBJ1-1, with 7 bases aligning to TRBD1. The J segment lost 4 bases and the V segment lost 1 base, leaving 6 bases of the junction unmatched. This CDR3 is 15 amino acids long. The germline V gene has CDR1 LNHNV and CDR2 YYDKDF (reference sequence). The CDR3 loop reads CATSRGAGGSTEAFF. CDR3 in DNA: TGTGCCACCAGCAGAGGCGCAGGGGGTAGCACTGAAGCTTTCTTT.

V is TRBV29-1 and J is TRBJ2-1; 10 bases align to TRBD1. The trim removed 6 bases at V and 9 bases at J, leaving 8 bases unmatched. The germline gives CDR1 SQVTM, CDR2 ANQGSEA. The CDR3 runs 13 residues. In DNA form, the CDR3 reads TGCAGCGTCGACAGGGGGCGCGTCGGTGAGCAGTTCTTC. Protein sequence: CSVDRGRVGEQFF.

This clone was observed a few times. V gene TRBV24-1 combines with J gene TRBJ2-1; 9 bases are shared with TRBD1. Germline V gives CDR1 KGHDR, CDR2 SFDVKD. The V and J ends lost 12 bases and 5 bases, in that order; junction bases with no gene match: 4. CDR3 length: 12 amino acids. CDR3 nucleotides: TGTGCCGTGGGACAGGGACACAATGAGCAGTTCTTC. It codes for CAVGQGHNEQFF.

V is TRBV4-3 and J is TRBJ1-5; D gene uncertain. Germline V gene data show CDR1 as LGHNA and CDR2 as YSLEER. V was trimmed by 0 bases and J by 3 bases, leaving 9 bases between them. The CDR3 loop spans 15 amino acids. The CDR3 DNA is TGCGCCAGCAGCCAAGATATTGGAGCCAATCAGCCCCAGCATTTT. Translation: CASSQDIGANQPQHF.

This chain uses TRBV7-9 with TRBJ2-7; the match to TRBD2 covers 8 bases. From germline, CDR1 is SEHNR and CDR2 FQNEAQ (reference sequence). The CDR3 extends over 16 amino acids. V was clipped by 1 base and J by 1 base; unmatched bases: 6. The CDR3 region is CASSLGGGGPSYEQYF. CDR3 DNA: TGTGCCAGCAGCTTAGGCGGCGGGGGGCCGTCCTACGAGCAGTACTTC.

The rearrangement uses TRBV5-1 and TRBJ2-5; D perhaps matches TRBD1 (6 bases). Germline CDR1 SGHRS, CDR2 YFSETQ. Trimming stripped 4 bases from V and 2 bases from J, with 9 bases between. CDR3 length: 13 residues. DNA for the CDR3: TGCGCCAGCAGCCCCGGGACACAAGAGACCCAGTACTTC. It specifies CASSPGTQETQYF.